The 7 T cell receptor beta chains below come from one sample, sequenced in a study of blood T cell repertoires in COVID-19. Sequencing used immunoSEQ multiplex PCR; TCRdb keeps in-frame clones, though not all of them. The sample carries about 170,000 clones, 85% to 90% recorded once. The sample comprised peripheral blood. The receptors originated from a middle-aged man who had recovered from COVID-19.

This clone was seen a few times. The V call is TRBV3-1 (or the pseudogene TRBV3-2), the J call TRBJ2-1; possibly TRBD1 for D (5 bases). The CDR3 is made up of 13 amino acids. Looked up from germline, CDR1 is LGHDT and CDR2 is YNNKEL (reference sequence). V lost 1 base and J 8 bases, leaving 9 bases between the germline ends. This CDR3 reads CASSQVRGDEQFF. The CDR3 DNA reads as TGTGCCAGCAGCCAAGTTAGGGGCGATGAGCAGTTCTTC.

The table lists this clone with a few counts. V usage is TRBV21-1 and J usage is TRBJ1-2; TRBD1 is taken as the D call from the table, unchecked against the DNA. TRBV21-1 is a known pseudogene. The CDR3 extends over 18 amino acids. CDR3 residues: CASSNLPGPTGEKGGYTF. CDR3 DNA sequence: TGTGCCAGCAGCAACTTACCCGGTCCGACAGGGGAAAAAGGAGGCTACACCTTC.

Points on this clone: A junction boundary mismatches the germline segment, possibly from a read error. The rearrangement joins TRBV7-8 to TRBJ2-1; D may be TRBD2 (6 bases). CDR3 length: 14 residues. Germline V CDR1 and CDR2: SGHVS, FQNEAQ. In nucleotides, the CDR3 is TGTGCCAGCAGCCTAGCTGCGGGACTCAATGAGCAGTTCTTC. Translated: CASSLAAGLNEQFF.

V and J are TRBV5-5 and TRBJ2-7; the D gene is possibly TRBD2 (6 bases). The CDR3 loop spans 16 amino acids. From germline, CDR1 is SGHKS and CDR2 YYEKEE (reference sequence). V was clipped by 2 bases and J by 3 bases, with 18 bases between them. The CDR3 coding sequence is TGTGCCAGCAGCTTTGGGGGGTCGGGACCCCGCTACGAGCAGTACTTC. Its protein product is CASSFGGSGPRYEQYF.

The CDR3: CANRDSRNYGYTF. The CDR3 DNA reads as TGTGCCAACCGGGACAGTCGAAACTATGGCTACACCTTC. The chain joins TRBV6-6 to TRBJ1-2; 7 bases line up with TRBD1. This CDR3 spans 13 amino acids. Trimming took 10 bases from V and 2 from J; bases not matched to a gene: 7. Germline V gene data show CDR1 as MNHNY and CDR2 as SVGAGI (reference sequence).

The chain links TRBV4-1 to TRBJ2-7, with a weak D call TRBD1 (6 bases). The CDR3 contains 14 residues. Trimming cost V 4 bases and J 7 bases, with 17 bases left between them. Germline V gene lookup returns CDR1 MGHRA and CDR2 YSYEKL. The chain's CDR3 is CASSPLTGPLEQYF. CDR3 nucleotides: TGCGCCAGCAGCCCCCTGACAGGACCTCTAGAGCAGTACTTC.

The gene calls are TRBV12-3 or TRBV12-4 and TRBJ2-5; D remains unclear. This CDR3 region has 11 residues. V was shortened by 4 bases and J by 5 bases, with 5 bases between the two germline ends. The CDR3 DNA follows: TGTGCCAGCAGTTACGGGGAGACCCAGTACTTC. It specifies CASSYGETQYF.